These 2 T cell receptor beta chains came from one sample sequenced in a study of T cells in Graves' hyperthyroidism and ophthalmopathy. Amplification of TCR beta CDR3 regions used RNA as the template. HTBI primers were employed in a first-round RT-PCR of the TCR CDR3. One entry per CDR3 protein, called by TCRdb with MiXCR from the multiplex PCR reads. This table has around 620,000 distinct CDR3 sequences, around 15% appearing once. Sequences were obtained from blood. The receptor set was obtained from a woman in her twenties or thirties with Graves' hyperthyroidism.

This clonotype was picked up many times. The V and J genes are TRBV6-1 and TRBJ1-2, with a possible D match to TRBD1 (6 bases). Trimming pared 4 bases from V and 12 bases from J, leaving 12 bases between. Germline loops: CDR1 MNHNS, CDR2 SASEGT. The CDR3 spans 11 residues. The CDR3, as DNA: TGTGCCAGCAGTGGAAACAGGGTCAACACCTTC. This encodes CASSGNRVNTF.

This rearrangement joins TRBV4-1 to TRBJ2-7; D not certain. This CDR3 comprises 15 residues. V lost 2 bases to trimming and J lost 0 bases, with 11 bases between them. Germline V gene sequence: CDR1 MGHRA, CDR2 YSYEKL. This chain's CDR3 is CASSQNGLSSYEQYF. The CDR3 DNA reads TGCGCCAGCAGCCAAAACGGCTTGAGCTCCTACGAGCAGTACTTC.